This T cell receptor beta chain was profiled in a study of shared clonotypes between healthy human individuals. Study observations and caveats: Generation probabilities were higher for clonotypes shared across all four sorted-subset donors than for unshared ones. With few donors, the genetic and exposure-history diversity represented was limited. In several donors, around 5.5% of naive CD4 clonotypes appeared in common.

Trimming shortened V by 3 bases and J by 1 base, and 7 bases separated the two germline ends. Per the germline V gene, CDR1 is SGHTA and CDR2 is FQGNSA. The CDR3 consists of 14 residues. A note on this clone: Its antigen is undetermined. Other DNA sequences from this sample encode an identical CDR3 as well.

Deep level was the assay's run setting. The protocol was immunoSEQ multiplex PCR, while the TCRdb copy is restricted to in-frame clones and leaves out a portion. Of 950,000 to 1,100,000 clones detected, approximately 80% appear once; the ten largest clones hold 0.61%. What was sequenced was memory CD4+ T cells from PBMCs. Subset denoted: CD45RA-negative fraction. The sequence was obtained from a man between 18 and 35 years old in good health. Some clones in this sample may be carry-over from other donors' samples. This sequence joins TRBV7-2 and TRBJ1-5, with D uncertain. CDR3 residues: CASSFDGSNQPQHF. CDR3 nucleotides: TGTGCCAGCAGCTTCGACGGGAGCAATCAGCCCCAGCATTTT.